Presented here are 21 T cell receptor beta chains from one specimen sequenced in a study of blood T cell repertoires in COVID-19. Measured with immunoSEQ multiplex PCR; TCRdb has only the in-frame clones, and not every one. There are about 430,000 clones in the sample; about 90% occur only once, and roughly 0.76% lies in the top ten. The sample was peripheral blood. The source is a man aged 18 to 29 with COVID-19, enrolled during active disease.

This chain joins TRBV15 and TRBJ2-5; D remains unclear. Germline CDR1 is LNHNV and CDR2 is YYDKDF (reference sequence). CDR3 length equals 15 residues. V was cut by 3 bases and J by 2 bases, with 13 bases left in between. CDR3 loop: CATSRGRLKQETQYF. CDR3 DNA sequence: TGTGCCACCAGCAGGGGCCGTTTAAAGCAAGAGACCCAGTACTTC.

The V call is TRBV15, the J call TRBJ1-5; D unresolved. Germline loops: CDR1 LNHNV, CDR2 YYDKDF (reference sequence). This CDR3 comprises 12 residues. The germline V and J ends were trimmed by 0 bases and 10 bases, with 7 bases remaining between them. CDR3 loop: CATSRDRGPQHF. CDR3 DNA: TGTGCCACCAGCAGAGACCGGGGACCCCAGCATTTT.

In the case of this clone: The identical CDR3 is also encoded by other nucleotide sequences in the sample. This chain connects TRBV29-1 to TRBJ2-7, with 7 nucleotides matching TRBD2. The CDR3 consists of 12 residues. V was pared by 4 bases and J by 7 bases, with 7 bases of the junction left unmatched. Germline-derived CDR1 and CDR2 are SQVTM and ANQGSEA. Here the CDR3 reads CSVGPGGGEQYF. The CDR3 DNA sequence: TGCAGCGTTGGTCCCGGGGGAGGGGAGCAGTACTTC.

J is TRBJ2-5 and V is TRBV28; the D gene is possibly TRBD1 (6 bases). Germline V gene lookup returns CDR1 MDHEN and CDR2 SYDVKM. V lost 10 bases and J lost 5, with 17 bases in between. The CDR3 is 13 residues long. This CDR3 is CATTGMSRETQYF. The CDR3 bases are TGTGCCACCACAGGGATGAGTAGGGAGACCCAGTACTTC.

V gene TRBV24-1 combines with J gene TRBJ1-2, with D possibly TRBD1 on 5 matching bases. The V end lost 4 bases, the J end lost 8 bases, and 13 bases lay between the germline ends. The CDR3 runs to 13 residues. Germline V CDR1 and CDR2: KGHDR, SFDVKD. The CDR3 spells CATSEGRGWGYTF. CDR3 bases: TGTGCCACCAGTGAGGGAAGGGGCTGGGGCTACACCTTC.

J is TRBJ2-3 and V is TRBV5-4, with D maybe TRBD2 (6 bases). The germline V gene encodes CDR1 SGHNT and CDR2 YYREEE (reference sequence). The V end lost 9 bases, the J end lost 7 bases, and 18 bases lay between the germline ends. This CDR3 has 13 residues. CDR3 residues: CATTRENGNTQYF. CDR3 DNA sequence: TGTGCCACCACCCGGGAGAATGGGAATACGCAGTATTTT.

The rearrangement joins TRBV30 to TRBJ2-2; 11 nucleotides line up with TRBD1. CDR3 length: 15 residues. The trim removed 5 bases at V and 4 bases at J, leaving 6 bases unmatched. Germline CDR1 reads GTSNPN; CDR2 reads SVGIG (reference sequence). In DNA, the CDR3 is TGTGCCTGGGAGCTCGGGACAGGGGGCACCGGGGAGCTGTTTTTT. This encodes CAWELGTGGTGELFF.

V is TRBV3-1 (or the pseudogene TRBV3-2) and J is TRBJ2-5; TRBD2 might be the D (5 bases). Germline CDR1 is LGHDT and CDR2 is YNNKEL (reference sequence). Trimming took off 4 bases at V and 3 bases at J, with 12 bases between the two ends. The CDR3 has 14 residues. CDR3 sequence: CASSRSSLEETQYF. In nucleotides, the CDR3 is TGTGCCAGCAGCCGGTCTAGCTTGGAAGAGACCCAGTACTTC.

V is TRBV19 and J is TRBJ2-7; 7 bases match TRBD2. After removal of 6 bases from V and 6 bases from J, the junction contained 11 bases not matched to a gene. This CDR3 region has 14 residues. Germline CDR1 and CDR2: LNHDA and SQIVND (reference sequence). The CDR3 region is CASRLANNRGEQYF. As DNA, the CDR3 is TGTGCCAGTAGACTAGCGAACAACCGCGGCGAGCAGTACTTC.

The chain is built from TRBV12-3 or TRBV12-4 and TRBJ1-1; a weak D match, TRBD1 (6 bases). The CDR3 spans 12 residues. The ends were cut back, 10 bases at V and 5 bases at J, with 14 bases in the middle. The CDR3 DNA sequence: TGTGCCACCCGACAGGATGGGACTGAAGCTTTCTTT. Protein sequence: CATRQDGTEAFF.

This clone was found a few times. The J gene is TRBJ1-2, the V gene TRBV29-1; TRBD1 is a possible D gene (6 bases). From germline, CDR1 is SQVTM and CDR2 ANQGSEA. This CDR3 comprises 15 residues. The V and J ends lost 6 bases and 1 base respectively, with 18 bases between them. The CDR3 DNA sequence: TGCAGCGTCTCCTTGTCCGGGACACGTAACTATGGCTACACCTTC. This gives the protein CSVSLSGTRNYGYTF.

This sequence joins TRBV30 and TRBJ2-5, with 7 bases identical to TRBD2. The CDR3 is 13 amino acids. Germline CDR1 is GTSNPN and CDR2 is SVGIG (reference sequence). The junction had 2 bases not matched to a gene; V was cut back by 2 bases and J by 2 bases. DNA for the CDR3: TGTGCCTGGAGTAGGGACTATCAAGAGACCCAGTACTTC. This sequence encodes CAWSRDYQETQYF.

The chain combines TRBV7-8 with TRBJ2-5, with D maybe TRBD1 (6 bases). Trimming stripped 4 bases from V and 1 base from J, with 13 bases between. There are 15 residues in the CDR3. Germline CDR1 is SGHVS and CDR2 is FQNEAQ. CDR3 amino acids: CASSSIQGGQETQYF. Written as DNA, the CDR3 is TGTGCCAGCAGCTCGATACAGGGTGGCCAAGAGACCCAGTACTTC.

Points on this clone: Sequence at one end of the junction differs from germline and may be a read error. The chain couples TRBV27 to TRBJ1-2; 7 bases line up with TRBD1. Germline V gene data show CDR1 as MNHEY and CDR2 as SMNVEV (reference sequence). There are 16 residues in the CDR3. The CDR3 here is CAGSTVVQGRFYGYTF. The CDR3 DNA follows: TGTGCCGGCAGTACCGTCGTACAGGGGAGGTTCTATGGCTACACCTTC.

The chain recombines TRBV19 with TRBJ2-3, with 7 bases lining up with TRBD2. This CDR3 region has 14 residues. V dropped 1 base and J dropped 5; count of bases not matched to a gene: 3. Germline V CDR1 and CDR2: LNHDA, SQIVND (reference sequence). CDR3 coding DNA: TGTGCCAGTAGTATAGGCGGCGGGGGAGATACGCAGTATTTT. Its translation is CASSIGGGGDTQYF.

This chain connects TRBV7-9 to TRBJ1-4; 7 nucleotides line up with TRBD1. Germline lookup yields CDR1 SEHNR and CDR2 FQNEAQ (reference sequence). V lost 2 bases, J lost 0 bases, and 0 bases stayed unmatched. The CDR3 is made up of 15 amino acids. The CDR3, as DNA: TGTGCCAGCAGCTTACAGGGGGCAACTAATGAAAAACTGTTTTTT. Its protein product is CASSLQGATNEKLFF. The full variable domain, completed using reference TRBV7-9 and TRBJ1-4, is DTGVSQNPRHKITKRGQNVTFRCDPISEHNRLYWYRQTLGQGPEFLTYFQNEAQLEKSRLLSDRFSAERPKGSFSTLEIQRTEQGDSAMYLCASSLQGATNEKLFFGSGTQLSVL.

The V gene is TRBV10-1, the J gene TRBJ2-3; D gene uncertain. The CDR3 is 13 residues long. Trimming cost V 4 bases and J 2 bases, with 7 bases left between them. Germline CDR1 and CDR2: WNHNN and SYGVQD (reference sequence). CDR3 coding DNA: TGCGCCAGCAGTGGGAGAGCCACAGATACGCAGTATTTT. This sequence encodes CASSGRATDTQYF.

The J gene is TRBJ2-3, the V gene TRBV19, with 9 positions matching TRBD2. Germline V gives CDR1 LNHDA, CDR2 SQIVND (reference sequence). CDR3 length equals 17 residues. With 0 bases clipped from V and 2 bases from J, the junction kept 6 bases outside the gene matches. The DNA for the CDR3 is TGTGCCAGTAGTATAGACCCTAGCGGGACCTCCACAGATACGCAGTATTTT. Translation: CASSIDPSGTSTDTQYF.

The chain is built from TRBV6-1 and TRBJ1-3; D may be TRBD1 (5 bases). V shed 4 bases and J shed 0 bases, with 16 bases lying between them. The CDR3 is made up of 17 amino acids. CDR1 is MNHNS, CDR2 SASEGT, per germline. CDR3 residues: CASSAQGQGSSGNTIYF. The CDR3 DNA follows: TGTGCCAGCAGTGCCCAAGGGCAGGGAAGCTCTGGAAACACCATATATTTT.

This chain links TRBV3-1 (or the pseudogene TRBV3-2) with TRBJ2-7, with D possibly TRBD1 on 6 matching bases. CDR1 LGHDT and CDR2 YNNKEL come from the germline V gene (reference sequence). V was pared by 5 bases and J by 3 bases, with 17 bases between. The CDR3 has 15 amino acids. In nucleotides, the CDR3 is TGTGCCAGCAGCACAAATCAGGGGCCTGTCTACGAGCAGTACTTC. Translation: CASSTNQGPVYEQYF.

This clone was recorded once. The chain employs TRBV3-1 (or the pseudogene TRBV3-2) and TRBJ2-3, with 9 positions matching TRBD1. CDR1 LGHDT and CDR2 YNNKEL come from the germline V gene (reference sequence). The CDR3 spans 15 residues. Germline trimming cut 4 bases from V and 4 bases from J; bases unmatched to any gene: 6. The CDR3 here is CASSLDRGKADTQYF. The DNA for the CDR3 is TGTGCCAGCAGCCTGGACAGGGGAAAGGCAGATACGCAGTATTTT.